One sample yielded the 19 T cell receptor beta chains listed below, sequenced in a study of T cell changes during pregnancy in multiple sclerosis. The assay was immunoSEQ multiplex PCR, and TCRdb's table has in-frame clones only and misses some. The repertoire includes some 17,000 clones, almost 96% of them detected once, and 0.89% sits in the top ten. Material: peripheral blood, obtained in the third trimester of pregnancy. The receptors come from a female donor with multiple sclerosis, enrolled in a pregnancy study.

J is TRBJ2-1 and V is TRBV6-1; 9 bases are shared with TRBD2. The CDR3 extends over 16 amino acids. Germline V gives CDR1 MNHNS, CDR2 SASEGT. Trimming removed 0 bases from V and 7 bases from J; junction bases left unmatched: 7. CDR3 DNA: TGTGCCAGCAGTGAAGCTAGGGCTAGCGGGGCGAATGAGCAGTTCTTC. Translated, it gives CASSEARASGANEQFF.

The chain uses TRBV27 and TRBJ1-1, with 7 bases identical to TRBD1. J gave up 2 bases and V 5 bases, and 14 bases lay outside the gene matches. The CDR3 has 17 amino acids. Germline CDR1 and CDR2: MNHEY and SMNVEV (reference sequence). CDR3 in DNA: TGTGCCAGCAGTCCATACTTGTCCGGGACAGCTAACACTGAAGCTTTCTTT. Its protein product is CASSPYLSGTANTEAFF.

V usage is TRBV19 and J usage is TRBJ2-2; D unresolved. This CDR3 contains 14 residues. CDR1 is LNHDA and CDR2 is SQIVND in the germline V gene (reference sequence). Trimming stripped 5 bases from V and 3 bases from J, with 10 bases between. The CDR3 spells CASSHLHYTGELFF. CDR3 in DNA: TGTGCCAGTAGTCACCTCCACTACACCGGGGAGCTGTTTTTT.

The chain recombines TRBV27 with TRBJ2-7, with 11 bases identical to TRBD2. Germline trimming cut 6 bases from V and 1 base from J; bases unmatched to any gene: 11. The V gene's germline CDR1 is MNHEY and CDR2 SMNVEV (reference sequence). The CDR3 is made up of 17 amino acids. The CDR3 coding sequence is TGTGCCAGCAGCATGAGGGGGTCTAGCGGGAGGTCCTACGAGCAGTACTTC. Protein sequence: CASSMRGSSGRSYEQYF.

The gene calls are TRBV9 and TRBJ2-7; tentative D call: TRBD1 (5 bases). The length of the CDR3 is 12 residues. CDR1 SGDLS and CDR2 YYNGEE come from the germline V gene. V was shortened by 7 bases and J by 3 bases, with 11 bases between the two germline ends. The CDR3 region has the DNA TGTGCCAGCGGAGACAGTAACTACGAGCAGTACTTC. Protein: CASGDSNYEQYF.

The chain recombines TRBV27 with TRBJ1-2; 7 positions agree with TRBD1. CDR3 length equals 14 residues. After removal of 5 bases from V and 4 bases from J, the junction contained 7 bases not matched to a gene. CDR1 and CDR2 from the germline V gene are MNHEY and SMNVEV (reference sequence). CDR3 region: CASSPRDRPYGYTF. As DNA, the CDR3 is TGTGCCAGCAGTCCGCGGGACAGACCCTATGGCTACACCTTC.

The rearrangement uses TRBV7-2 and TRBJ1-1; 7 bases are shared with TRBD1. This CDR3 comprises 13 residues. With V trimmed by 6 bases and J by 7 bases, 8 bases remained unmatched. Looked up from germline, CDR1 is SGHTA and CDR2 is FQGNSA. The chain's CDR3 is CASRTGPIVEAFF. The CDR3 nucleotides read TGTGCCAGCAGGACAGGGCCCATAGTTGAAGCTTTCTTT.

V is TRBV28 and J is TRBJ1-2; D unresolved. The V end lost 1 base, the J end lost 3 bases, and 18 bases lay between the germline ends. In germline, CDR1 is MDHEN, CDR2 SYDVKM. CDR3 length: 17 amino acids. The CDR3 sequence: CASSLSLVGSAYYGYTF. The CDR3 DNA sequence: TGTGCCAGCAGTTTATCTCTAGTGGGTTCGGCTTACTATGGCTACACCTTC.

V gene TRBV12-5 combines with J gene TRBJ2-7; D remains unclear. V was pared by 0 bases and J by 3 bases, with 15 bases between. CDR3 length: 16 residues. CDR1 is LGHNT, CDR2 FRNRAP, per germline. This chain's CDR3 is CASGLVPRSSYYEQYF. The CDR3 DNA is TGTGCTAGTGGTTTGGTACCAAGGAGCAGCTACTACGAGCAGTACTTC.

The CDR3 sequence is CASSESLSGTRGETQYF. The CDR3 bases are TGTGCCAGCAGTGAATCCCTCTCCGGGACTAGAGGGGAGACCCAGTACTTC. The genes are TRBV25-1 and TRBJ2-5; 8 bases match TRBD2. Germline CDR1 and CDR2: MGHDK and SYGVNS. With V trimmed by 1 base and J by 5 bases, 12 bases remained unmatched. The CDR3 contains 17 residues.

The gene calls are TRBV5-1 and TRBJ2-5, with a tentative D call TRBD1 (6 bases). CDR3 length: 13 residues. CDR1 and CDR2 from the germline V gene are SGHRS and YFSETQ. Trimming stripped 4 bases from V and 5 bases from J, with 12 bases between. The CDR3 region is CASSTGQFETQYF. DNA for the CDR3: TGCGCCAGCAGCACCGGACAGTTTGAGACCCAGTACTTC.

The chain has TRBV6-1 and TRBJ1-5; perhaps TRBD1 as D (6 bases). The CDR3 loop spans 15 amino acids. Germline-derived CDR1 and CDR2 are MNHNS and SASEGT. Between the trimmed V and J ends, which lost 0 bases and 4 bases, there was a span of 10 bases. CDR3 nucleotides: TGTGCCAGCAGTGAAGCAGCAGGGGTAAATCAGCCCCAGCATTTT. Translated: CASSEAAGVNQPQHF.

This chain uses TRBV16 with TRBJ1-1, with TRBD1 matching over 7 bases. The CDR3 is made up of 14 amino acids. J gave up 5 bases and V 4 bases, and 7 bases lay outside the gene matches. CDR1 KGHSY and CDR2 FQNENV come from the germline V gene. CDR3 in DNA: TGTGCCAGCAGCCGGGACAGCAGGGGAACTGAAGCTTTCTTT. This sequence encodes CASSRDSRGTEAFF.

The chain joins TRBV7-8 to TRBJ2-5, with 7 bases aligning to TRBD2. The CDR3 spans 15 residues. After removal of 5 bases from V and 3 bases from J, the junction contained 9 bases not matched to a gene. The germline V gene has CDR1 SGHVS and CDR2 FQNEAQ. The DNA for the CDR3 is TGTGCCAGCAGCGTTCCTAGCGGCTCTAAAGAGACCCAGTACTTC. Translation gives CASSVPSGSKETQYF.

The V and J genes are TRBV28 and TRBJ2-3; no reliable D call. Germline CDR1 MDHEN, CDR2 SYDVKM. The length of the CDR3 is 11 residues. The CDR3: CAGATTDTQYF. CDR3 DNA sequence: TGTGCAGGAGCGACCACAGATACGCAGTATTTT. The variable domain in full, with the rest retrieved from reference TRBV28 and TRBJ2-3, is DVKVTQSSRYLVKRTGEKVFLECVQDMDHENMFWYRQDPGLGLRLIYFSYDVKMKEKGDIPEGYSVSREKKERFSLILESASTNQTSMYLCAGATTDTQYFGPGTRLTVL.

Here the CDR3 DNA reads TGTGCCAGCAGTTCTAGGGACAGGATGAACACTGAAGCTTTCTTT. Its protein is CASSSRDRMNTEAFF. The J gene is TRBJ1-1, the V gene TRBV28; 8 positions match TRBD1. In germline, CDR1 is MDHEN, CDR2 SYDVKM. The CDR3 spans 15 residues. V shed 4 bases, J shed 0 bases, and the junction held 4 bases outside the gene matches. Complete variable domain (other parts from reference TRBV28 and TRBJ1-1): DVKVTQSSRYLVKRTGEKVFLECVQDMDHENMFWYRQDPGLGLRLIYFSYDVKMKEKGDIPEGYSVSREKKERFSLILESASTNQTSMYLCASSSRDRMNTEAFFGQGTRLTVV.

The rearrangement joins TRBV11-2 to TRBJ2-1, with TRBD2 matching 11 bases. With V trimmed by 4 bases and J by 6 bases, 8 bases remained unmatched. Looked up from germline, CDR1 is SGHAT and CDR2 is FQNNGV. There are 16 residues in the CDR3. The CDR3 sequence is CASSSIAGGPGNEQFF. In DNA form, the CDR3 reads TGTGCCAGCAGCTCGATAGCGGGGGGGCCGGGCAATGAGCAGTTCTTC.

This rearrangement joins TRBV5-1 to TRBJ2-2, with TRBD1 matching over 7 bases. Per germline, CDR1 SGHRS and CDR2 YFSETQ. There are 15 residues in the CDR3. The ends lost 0 bases at V and 3 bases at J; junction bases unmatched: 2. CDR3 amino acids: CASSLEGADTGELFF. The DNA of the CDR3 is TGCGCCAGCAGCTTGGAGGGGGCCGACACCGGGGAGCTGTTTTTT.

V usage is TRBV27 and J usage is TRBJ2-7; 11 positions agree with TRBD2. CDR1 is MNHEY and CDR2 is SMNVEV in the germline V gene (reference sequence). The CDR3 is 14 residues long. The ends lost 5 bases at V and 3 bases at J; junction bases unmatched: 3. CDR3 residues: CASSPLAGGYEQYF. CDR3 DNA: TGTGCCAGCAGTCCGCTAGCGGGGGGCTACGAGCAGTACTTC.